Listed here are 13 T cell receptor beta chains from one sample, sequenced in a study of T cell responses to AZD1222 COVID-19 vaccine. Libraries were prepared by immunoSEQ multiplex PCR; TCRdb keeps only in-frame clonotypes and omits some of them. Here the sample spans some 97,000 clones, over 90% being singletons. The starting material was peripheral blood, obtained on day 0 of AZD1222 vaccination. The receptors shown here come from an adult in good health.

V is TRBV6-5 and J is TRBJ1-2; no clear D gene. The CDR3 runs to 14 residues. Germline V CDR1 and CDR2: MNHEY, SVGAGI. The V gene lost 6 bases and the J gene lost 1 base, with 12 bases spanning the gap. The DNA for the CDR3 is TGTGCCAGCAGGTCTTTCCAGGATAACTATGGCTACACCTTC. It specifies CASRSFQDNYGYTF.

The V call is TRBV2, the J call TRBJ2-4; 8 nucleotides match TRBD1. The V gene's germline CDR1 is SNHLY and CDR2 FYNNEI. Germline trimming cut 3 bases from V and 1 base from J; bases unmatched to any gene: 2. The CDR3 spans 15 residues. CDR3 region: CASSDQGAAKNIQYF. In DNA form, the CDR3 reads TGTGCCAGCAGTGACCAGGGGGCGGCCAAAAACATTCAGTACTTC.

This clone is categorized as medium-sized (0.01 to 0.1%). The gene calls are TRBV11-2 and TRBJ2-7; TRBD2 might be the D (6 bases). In germline, CDR1 is SGHAT, CDR2 FQNNGV. CDR3 size: 12 residues. Between the trimmed V and J ends, which lost 5 bases and 6 bases, there was a span of 11 bases. CDR3 sequence: CASSPAGTEQYF. The CDR3 DNA is TGTGCCAGCAGCCCGGCGGGGACCGAGCAGTACTTC.

The chain employs TRBV24-1 and TRBJ2-2; unclear D gene. V was pared by 9 bases and J by 3 bases, with 10 bases between. Germline V gives CDR1 KGHDR, CDR2 SFDVKD. The CDR3 covers 13 residues. CDR3 in DNA: TGTGCCACCTTCGACGGAGACACCGGGGAGCTGTTTTTT. It yields the protein CATFDGDTGELFF.

The chain carries TRBV28 and TRBJ1-2; weak D call: TRBD1 (6 bases). Per the germline V gene, CDR1 is MDHEN and CDR2 is SYDVKM. This CDR3 contains 13 residues. The ends were cut back, 5 bases at V and 7 bases at J, with 14 bases in the middle. CDR3 region: CASSLRGGSGYTF. The DNA for the CDR3 is TGTGCCAGCAGTCTCCGGGGGGGCTCTGGCTACACCTTC.

The rearrangement joins TRBV11-2 to TRBJ2-7, with a possible D match to TRBD2 (7 bases). V lost 5 bases to trimming and J lost 3 bases, with 17 bases between them. CDR3 length: 15 amino acids. The germline CDR1 and CDR2 sequences are SGHAT and FQNNGV. CDR3 sequence (DNA): TGTGCCAGCAGCGGGGGGGCGGACACCTACTACGAGCAGTACTTC. Translating it yields CASSGGADTYYEQYF.

J is TRBJ2-3 and V is TRBV3-1 (or the pseudogene TRBV3-2); possibly TRBD2 for D (5 bases). Germline CDR1 is LGHDT and CDR2 is YNNKEL (reference sequence). V lost 7 bases and J 9 bases, leaving 14 bases between the germline ends. This CDR3 region has 12 residues. For the CDR3, the DNA is TGTGCCAGCAACGCGGGCTCCCGGACGCAGTATTTT. Encoded protein: CASNAGSRTQYF.

The sample holds a few counts of this clone. The V call is TRBV28, the J call TRBJ2-1; D perhaps matches TRBD1 (5 bases). Germline V gives CDR1 MDHEN, CDR2 SYDVKM. The CDR3 sequence is 14 residues long. The V end was cut by 6 bases, the J end by 1 base, with 10 bases between. The DNA for the CDR3 is TGTGCCAGCAGCCAAACAGGATCCTACAATGAGCAGTTCTTC. It yields the protein CASSQTGSYNEQFF.

The V call is TRBV3-1 (or the pseudogene TRBV3-2), the J call TRBJ1-2; D perhaps matches TRBD1 (5 bases). Trimming shortened V by 0 bases and J by 4 bases, and 15 bases separated the two germline ends. This CDR3 comprises 16 residues. Germline V gene lookup returns CDR1 LGHDT and CDR2 YNNKEL (reference sequence). This chain's CDR3 is CASSQDGKGTGYGYTF. The CDR3 bases are TGTGCCAGCAGCCAAGATGGGAAGGGGACGGGCTATGGCTACACCTTC.

The V and J genes are TRBV6-5 and TRBJ1-2, with 8 bases lining up with TRBD1. V lost 7 bases and J lost 8; bases outside the gene matches: 15. This CDR3 is built from 15 residues. From germline, CDR1 is MNHEY and CDR2 SVGAGI. The CDR3: CASTRQQGALRGYTF. Here the CDR3 DNA reads TGTGCCAGCACTCGGCAGCAGGGGGCTCTACGAGGCTACACCTTC.

J is TRBJ2-7 and V is TRBV28; TRBD2 matches at 7 bases. CDR1 and CDR2 from the germline V gene are MDHEN and SYDVKM. The CDR3 runs to 14 residues. V shed 7 bases, J shed 2 bases, and the junction held 8 bases outside the gene matches. The CDR3 here is CASKTTSSTYEQYF. The CDR3 DNA reads TGTGCCAGCAAAACGACTAGCTCTACCTACGAGCAGTACTTC. Filled out from reference TRBV28 and TRBJ2-7, the complete variable domain reads DVKVTQSSRYLVKRTGEKVFLECVQDMDHENMFWYRQDPGLGLRLIYFSYDVKMKEKGDIPEGYSVSREKKERFSLILESASTNQTSMYLCASKTTSSTYEQYFGPGTRLTVT.

The chain has TRBV10-3 and TRBJ1-4; 7 bases are shared with TRBD1. With 6 bases clipped from V and 3 bases from J, the junction kept 4 bases outside the gene matches. Germline CDR1 ENHRY, CDR2 SYGVKD. This CDR3 spans 14 amino acids. In nucleotides, the CDR3 is TGTGCCATCAGCAAGACAGGGCCTAATGAAAAACTGTTTTTT. The encoded protein is CAISKTGPNEKLFF.

V usage is TRBV28 and J usage is TRBJ2-2; 7 nucleotides match TRBD1. The V gene end was trimmed by 7 bases and the J gene end by 3 bases; junction bases not matched to a gene: 14. CDR1 is MDHEN, CDR2 SYDVKM, per germline. CDR3 size: 17 residues. CDR3 region: CASNYRMTGQDTGELFF. Written as DNA, the CDR3 is TGTGCCAGCAACTATCGAATGACAGGGCAGGACACCGGGGAGCTGTTTTTT.